Listed here are 32 T cell receptor beta chains from one sample, sequenced in a study of blood T cells in healthy people across ages. For the second PCR, which ran for about 7 to 11 cycles, a sample-barcoded 5' primer and a J-beta primer mix were used. Each CDR3 protein gets one entry after TCRdb re-called the 5' RACE reads with MiXCR. This table has about 780,000 distinct CDR3 sequences, around 25% appearing once. These same records also appear under a second study, on T cells of mothers and their children.

The specimen sequenced was blood. The receptors here all came from a boy younger than 18 in good health.

This chain joins TRBV7-9 and TRBJ2-7; D is possibly TRBD1 (7 bases). V dropped 2 bases and J dropped 3 bases, with 14 bases sitting between them. Germline CDR1 is SEHNR and CDR2 is FQNEAQ (reference sequence). The CDR3 has 15 amino acids. Written as DNA, the CDR3 is TGTGCCAGCAGCTTACAGGGGGGCAGCGTCTACGAGCAGTACTTC. It translates to CASSLQGGSVYEQYF.

This clonotype came up a few times. V is TRBV2 and J is TRBJ2-5; no clear D gene. The last part of the DNA fits TRBJ2-7 better; the J call may be wrong. The CDR3 contains 13 residues. Germline values: CDR1 SNHLY, CDR2 FYNNEI. Here the CDR3 reads CASSGTRTYEQYF. The CDR3 bases are TGTGCCAGCAGTGGGACGAGAACCTACGAGCAGTACTTC.

CDR3 in DNA: TGCGCCAGCAGCCCGGGACTTCAGAACACTGAAGCTTTCTTT. This encodes CASSPGLQNTEAFF. This chain joins TRBV5-1 and TRBJ1-1; perhaps TRBD1 as D (5 bases). This CDR3 region has 14 residues. Germline loops: CDR1 SGHRS, CDR2 YFSETQ. Trimming stripped 4 bases from V and 1 base from J, with 11 bases between.

J is TRBJ2-4 and V is TRBV29-1; possibly TRBD1 for D (6 bases). Germline assignment: CDR1 SQVTM and CDR2 ANQGSEA. The CDR3 contains 13 residues. The ends were cut back, 7 bases at V and 0 bases at J, with 10 bases in the middle. CDR3: CSAGGLAKNIQYF. CDR3 coding DNA: TGCAGCGCTGGGGGCCTAGCCAAAAACATTCAGTACTTC. The full variable domain, its missing parts supplied by reference TRBV29-1 and TRBJ2-4, is SAVISQKPSRDICQRGTSLTIQCQVDSQVTMMFWYRQQPGQSLTLIATANQGSEATYESGFVIDKFPISRPNLTFSTLTVSNMSPEDSSIYLCSAGGLAKNIQYFGAGTRLSVL.

The chain employs TRBV5-1 and TRBJ2-1, with TRBD1 as a possible D gene (6 bases). Germline CDR1 SGHRS, CDR2 YFSETQ. CDR3 length equals 14 residues. V dropped 7 bases and J dropped 5 bases, with 16 bases sitting between them. The CDR3, as DNA: TGCGCCAGCCACACAGGGCTCGGGGACAATGAGCAGTTCTTC. Translated, it gives CASHTGLGDNEQFF.

The chain recombines TRBV7-3 with TRBJ2-7; D is unresolved. V shed 0 bases and J shed 2 bases, with 8 bases lying between them. The CDR3 runs to 14 residues. Germline CDR1 SGHTA, CDR2 FQGTGA. The DNA for the CDR3 is TGTGCCAGCAGCTTAACGCCTACCACCTACGAGCAGTACTTC. Translated, it gives CASSLTPTTYEQYF.

The sample holds a few counts of this clonotype. The chain employs TRBV18 and TRBJ2-1; 8 bases fit TRBD2. The germline V gene has CDR1 KGHSH and CDR2 LQKENI. The trim removed 2 bases at V and 4 bases at J, leaving 16 bases unmatched. The CDR3 is 19 amino acids. The CDR3 region is CASSPKVSGLAAGYNEQFF. The CDR3 nucleotides read TGTGCCAGCTCACCAAAGGTTTCAGGACTAGCCGCTGGTTACAATGAGCAGTTCTTC. The whole variable domain, filled in from reference TRBV18 and TRBJ2-1, reads NAGVMQNPRHLVRRRGQEARLRCSPMKGHSHVYWYRQLPEEGLKFMVYLQKENIIDESGMPKERFSAEFPKEGPSILRIQQVVRGDSAAYFCASSPKVSGLAAGYNEQFFGPGTRLTVL.

There are a few counts of this clonotype. This chain uses TRBV7-2 with TRBJ1-1; D gene uncertain. Trimming removed 3 bases at V and 12 bases at J, with 11 bases between. The CDR3 length is 11 residues. Germline loops: CDR1 SGHTA, CDR2 FQGNSA. DNA for the CDR3: TGTGCCAGCAGCTTCCTCGTGTCCACTTTCTTT. Translating gives CASSFLVSTFF.

This clonotype occurred once. As the CDR3 is not closed by the conserved phenylalanine or tryptophan, this likely results from a read error. The chain carries TRBV20-1 and TRBJ2-7; the D gene is possibly TRBD2 (5 bases). The length of the CDR3 is 11 residues. Deletions cut 5 bases from V and 3 bases from J, with 8 bases between. Germline CDR1 DFQATT, CDR2 SNEGSKA (reference sequence). This CDR3 is CSAPGIYEQYC. As DNA, the CDR3 is TGCAGTGCTCCGGGGATCTACGAGCAGTACTGC.

The genes are TRBV11-2 and TRBJ2-4; D is ambiguous. With 5 bases removed from V and 0 bases from J, the gap between germline ends came to 11 bases. CDR3 length: 15 residues. The V gene's germline CDR1 is SGHAT and CDR2 FQNNGV. CDR3 sequence (DNA): TGTGCCAGCAGCCTCCAACTTCTAGCCAAAAACATTCAGTACTTC. It specifies CASSLQLLAKNIQYF.

This clonotype was counted many times. The chain recombines TRBV6-5 with TRBJ1-3, with TRBD1 matching over 9 bases. The junction had 8 bases not matched to a gene; V was cut back by 2 bases and J by 0 bases. CDR3 length equals 18 residues. Germline assignment: CDR1 MNHEY and CDR2 SVGAGI. This chain's CDR3 is CASSYRGTGSLSGNTIYF. The CDR3 nucleotides read TGTGCCAGCAGTTACCGTGGGACAGGGTCCCTCTCTGGAAACACCATATATTTT.

V and J are TRBV5-1 and TRBJ2-3; no clear D gene. This CDR3 is 16 amino acids long. Trimming stripped 7 bases from V and 1 base from J, with 19 bases between. The germline CDR1 and CDR2 sequences are SGHRS and YFSETQ. The CDR3, as DNA: TGCGCCAGCTACGATCCTCCCATCTTTGGCACAGATACGCAGTATTTT. Amino acid sequence: CASYDPPIFGTDTQYF.

This clonotype was seen a few times. The CDR3 sequence: CSVAQQETQYF. The CDR3 DNA sequence: TGCAGCGTTGCCCAGCAAGAGACCCAGTACTTC. This rearrangement joins TRBV29-1 to TRBJ2-5; D remains ambiguous. The V end was cut by 4 bases, the J end by 2 bases, with 5 bases between. Germline V gives CDR1 SQVTM, CDR2 ANQGSEA. The CDR3 is 11 residues long.

This clonotype has only one observation. The rearrangement joins TRBV6-1 to TRBJ2-1; D possibly corresponds to TRBD1 (5 bases). Germline-derived CDR1 and CDR2 are MNHNS and SASEGT. The CDR3 runs 11 residues. V gave up 6 bases and J gave up 10 bases, with 10 bases separating them. The CDR3 nucleotides read TGTGCCAGCAGGGGGCTTAGGGAGCAGTTCTTC. This codes for CASRGLREQFF.

This clonotype was picked up a small number of times. The chain has TRBV12-3 or TRBV12-4 and TRBJ2-2, with 8 bases that match TRBD2. The CDR3 spans 16 residues. Trimming removed 6 bases from V and 6 bases from J; junction bases left unmatched: 12. CDR3 sequence reads: CASSLNVGSGAGELFF. The DNA for the CDR3 is TGTGCCAGCAGCCTCAATGTCGGTAGCGGGGCCGGGGAGCTGTTTTTT.

This clonotype appeared a few times. The chain uses TRBV11-3 and TRBJ2-7; TRBD2 agrees at 10 bases. Trimming cost V 1 base and J 0 bases; bases outside gene matches: 9. CDR1 and CDR2 from the germline V gene are SGHNT and YENEEA. The CDR3 contains 18 residues. CDR3 DNA sequence: TGTGCCAGCAGCTTAGGTGTAGCTAGCGGGGGAGACTCCTACGAGCAGTACTTC. It is translated as CASSLGVASGGDSYEQYF.

This chain links TRBV7-9 with TRBJ2-4; 8 positions match TRBD1. The CDR3 extends over 13 amino acids. J lost 9 bases, V lost 5 bases, and 6 bases had no gene match. Germline-derived CDR1 and CDR2 are SEHNR and FQNEAQ (reference sequence). The chain's CDR3 is CASSDRGGSIQYF. The CDR3 DNA reads TGTGCCAGCAGCGACAGGGGTGGTAGCATTCAGTACTTC. The whole variable domain, filled in from reference TRBV7-9 and TRBJ2-4, reads DTGVSQNPRHKITKRGQNVTFRCDPISEHNRLYWYRQTLGQGPEFLTYFQNEAQLEKSRLLSDRFSAERPKGSFSTLEIQRTEQGDSAMYLCASSDRGGSIQYFGAGTRLSVL.

V and J are TRBV7-3 and TRBJ2-1; 8 bases agree with TRBD2. The V gene's germline CDR1 is SGHTA and CDR2 FQGTGA. The length of the CDR3 is 16 residues. V was clipped by 0 bases and J by 12 bases; unmatched bases: 13. DNA for the CDR3: TGTGCCAGCAGCTTAACGACCAGCGGGAGTAACCCGGCGCAGTTCTTC. Encoded protein: CASSLTTSGSNPAQFF.

J is TRBJ1-6 and V is TRBV6-2 or TRBV6-3, with a weak D call TRBD1 (6 bases). V was cut by 1 base and J by 6 bases, with 10 bases left in between. Germline loops: CDR1 MNHEY, CDR2 SVGEGT. The CDR3 spans 15 residues. The CDR3, as DNA: TGTGCCAGCAGTTACTTGACAGGTCCTAATTCACCCCTCCACTTT. It encodes CASSYLTGPNSPLHF.

The sample holds many counts of this clonotype. The V call is TRBV2, the J call TRBJ2-5; the D gene is possibly TRBD1 (6 bases). The CDR3 consists of 13 residues. The germline V gene has CDR1 SNHLY and CDR2 FYNNEI. V gave up 4 bases and J gave up 2 bases, with 8 bases separating them. CDR3 in DNA: TGTGCCAGCAGTGGACAGGTTCAAGAGACCCAGTACTTC. This translates into CASSGQVQETQYF. The whole variable domain, filled in from reference TRBV2 and TRBJ2-5, reads EPEVTQTPSHQVTQMGQEVILRCVPISNHLYFYWYRQILGQKVEFLVSFYNNEISEKSEIFDDQFSVERPDGSNFTLKIRSTKLEDSAMYFCASSGQVQETQYFGPGTRLLVL.

This clonotype was counted between two and nine times. This chain links TRBV7-9 with TRBJ2-7; 9 nucleotides match TRBD1. This CDR3 has 15 residues. The V gene's germline CDR1 is SEHNR and CDR2 FQNEAQ (reference sequence). Losses at the gene ends were 5 bases for V and 3 bases for J; bases not matched to a gene: 8. The CDR3 is CASSPETGGSYEQYF. As DNA, the CDR3 is TGTGCCAGCAGCCCGGAGACAGGGGGGAGCTACGAGCAGTACTTC.

V usage is TRBV7-6 and J usage is TRBJ2-5, with 9 bases lining up with TRBD2. The CDR3 extends over 17 amino acids. The germline V gene encodes CDR1 SGHVS and CDR2 FNYEAQ. Trimming took 3 bases from V and 2 from J; bases not matched to a gene: 10. CDR3 sequence reads: CASSFFAGGPGQETQYF. The CDR3 DNA sequence: TGTGCCAGCAGCTTTTTTGCGGGGGGGCCGGGTCAAGAGACCCAGTACTTC.

This clonotype came up a few times. The chain joins TRBV29-1 to TRBJ1-4; a weak D match, TRBD1 (5 bases). The CDR3 totals 14 residues. Germline CDR1 is SQVTM and CDR2 is ANQGSEA. V lost 7 bases to trimming and J lost 8 bases, with 20 bases between them. The CDR3 region is CSARSPGEGEKLFF. The CDR3, as DNA: TGCAGCGCCCGAAGTCCGGGGGAAGGGGAAAAACTGTTTTTT.

The CDR3 DNA is TGTGCCACCAGTGATCGGGGGACAGGGGCAGAGTATACGCAGTATTTT. Encoded protein: CATSDRGTGAEYTQYF. The chain carries TRBV24-1 and TRBJ2-3; 10 bases fit TRBD1. Germline trimming cut 3 bases from V and 7 bases from J; bases unmatched to any gene: 9. CDR3 size: 16 residues. The V gene's germline CDR1 is KGHDR and CDR2 SFDVKD.

The CDR3: CSAARDLNEKLFF. The CDR3 nucleotides read TGCAGTGCCGCCCGGGACCTTAATGAAAAACTGTTTTTT. This chain links TRBV20-1 with TRBJ1-4; tentatively, D is TRBD1 (5 bases). The CDR3 totals 13 residues. V gave up 6 bases and J gave up 4 bases, with 12 bases separating them. CDR1 DFQATT and CDR2 SNEGSKA come from the germline V gene (reference sequence).

The chain employs TRBV20-1 and TRBJ2-4; D remains ambiguous. Trimming pared 4 bases from V and 0 bases from J, leaving 16 bases between. The CDR3 is 16 residues long. Germline V gene data show CDR1 as DFQATT and CDR2 as SNEGSKA (reference sequence). The CDR3 nucleotides are TGCAGTGCTAACCCTGGAAGGGAACTAGCCAAAAACATTCAGTACTTC. Amino acid sequence: CSANPGRELAKNIQYF.

In its sample, this clonotype was seen once. Relative to the germline gene, one junction end is altered; a read error may explain this. The gene calls are TRBV7-9 and TRBJ2-1; D not resolved. This CDR3 contains 13 residues. Germline V CDR1 and CDR2: SEHNR, FQNEAQ (reference sequence). CDR3 sequence (DNA): TGTGCCAGCAGCTTAGCTCCGGTTAACTTGTATTACTTC. Translation gives CASSLAPVNLYYF.

This clonotype was recorded a few times. The CDR3 spells CAISGSLRTARSPLHF. The CDR3 bases are TGTGCCATCAGTGGAAGCCTTCGGACAGCTAGGTCACCCCTCCACTTT. The V and J genes are TRBV10-3 and TRBJ1-6, with TRBD1 as a possible D gene (6 bases). CDR3 length equals 16 residues. CDR1 and CDR2 from the germline V gene are ENHRY and SYGVKD. V was trimmed by 4 bases and J by 10 bases, leaving 20 bases between them.

This clonotype was seen a few times. The chain combines TRBV3-1 with TRBJ2-5; D uncertain. The closer fit of TRBJ2-1 to the DNA end suggests the J call may be wrong. The CDR3 spans 14 residues. In germline, CDR1 is LGHDT, CDR2 YNNKEL (reference sequence). The CDR3 DNA follows: TGTGCCAGCAGCCAAGATTGGCTCCTGAATGAGCAGTTCTTC. This sequence encodes CASSQDWLLNEQFF.

The chain is built from TRBV5-1 and TRBJ1-2; a possible D gene is TRBD1 (6 bases). V was shortened by 3 bases and J by 5 bases, with 17 bases between the two germline ends. Germline V gene lookup returns CDR1 SGHRS and CDR2 YFSETQ. The length of the CDR3 is 15 residues. The CDR3 DNA reads as TGCGCCAGCAGCTCGGGAGGACAGCGAGTATATGGCTACACCTTC. Its translation: CASSSGGQRVYGYTF.

This chain links TRBV12-3 or TRBV12-4 with TRBJ2-5; the D call may be TRBD1 or TRBD2 (6 bases each). The V end was cut by 5 bases, the J end by 5 bases, with 18 bases between. The CDR3 spans 15 residues. Here the CDR3 reads CASSLYGGRGETQYF. As DNA, the CDR3 is TGTGCCAGCAGTCTCTACGGGGGCCGGGGGGAGACCCAGTACTTC.

The rearrangement links TRBV3-1 to TRBJ2-1; D tentatively fits TRBD1 or TRBD2 (5 bases each). CDR1 LGHDT and CDR2 YNNKEL come from the germline V gene (reference sequence). The CDR3 totals 16 residues. Between the trimmed V and J ends, which lost 0 bases and 0 bases, there was a span of 9 bases. The CDR3 nucleotides are TGTGCCAGCAGCCAAGAACCAGGGACCTCCTACAATGAGCAGTTCTTC. Protein sequence: CASSQEPGTSYNEQFF.